The clone carrying this T cell receptor (beta chain) was picked up a small number of times. This may be a read error: a much more frequent sequence differs by one nucleotide. Sequenced patients had shown CD8+CD57+ cell expansion by flow cytometry. The blood sampling took place in patients who had so far received no therapy. The CDR3 consists of 15 residues. Germline CDR1 SSHAT, CDR2 FNYEAQ (reference sequence). The data are from a study of CD8+CD57+ T cells in acquired aplastic anemia. The overall study: The mean DNA yield obtained from sorted CD4+ and CD8+ cells came to 3 to 3.5 ug.

Genomic DNA acted as the template from which TCR beta VDJ combination and CDR3 sequence profiling were carried out. TCRdb reprocessed the reads with MiXCR, giving one entry per CDR3 protein. This table has hundreds of thousands of distinct CDR3 sequences, around 45% appearing once. This clonotype originated in a human donor with aplastic anemia. This chain links TRBV7-7 with TRBJ2-2, with 9 bases that match TRBD1. Sequenced sample: sorted CD4+, CD8+, or CD8+CD57+ T cells (not recorded which) from PBMCs. CDR3 DNA sequence: TGTGCTAGCAGCTCGGGACAGGGTAGTACCGGGGAGCTGTTTTTT. Its translation is CASSSGQGSTGELFF.